This TCR beta chain was sequenced during a study of shared clonotypes between healthy human individuals. TCRdb's copy holds only in-frame clones and misses some; the assay was immunoSEQ multiplex PCR. The table lists some 740,000 clones, 80% to 95% of them singletons. As defined, naive CD8 cells were CD45RO-negative and positively selected for CCR7, with terminally differentiated effector memory CD45RA+ cells excluded. Trimming took 2 bases from V and 6 from J; bases not matched to a gene: 9. The CDR3 spans 15 residues. The germline V gene encodes CDR1 SGHDT and CDR2 YYEEEE. Study results and limitations: The authors expected sequencing depth to affect clonotype sharing among donors.

A note on this clone: The antigen is not known.

Sequencing used naive CD8+ T cells sorted from blood. This sequence joins TRBV5-6 and TRBJ2-7, with 9 bases that match TRBD2. This TCR derives from a man younger than 40 in good health. The CDR3 DNA follows: TGTGCCAGCAGCTTCAACCCACTAGCGGGCTCCGAGCAGTACTTC. Translated, it gives CASSFNPLAGSEQYF. Full variable domain (missing parts from reference TRBV5-6 and TRBJ2-7): DAGVTQSPTHLIKTRGQQVTLRCSPKSGHDTVSWYQQALGQGPQFIFQYYEEEERQRGNFPDRFSGHQFPNYSSELNVNALLLGDSALYLCASSFNPLAGSEQYFGPGTRLTVT.